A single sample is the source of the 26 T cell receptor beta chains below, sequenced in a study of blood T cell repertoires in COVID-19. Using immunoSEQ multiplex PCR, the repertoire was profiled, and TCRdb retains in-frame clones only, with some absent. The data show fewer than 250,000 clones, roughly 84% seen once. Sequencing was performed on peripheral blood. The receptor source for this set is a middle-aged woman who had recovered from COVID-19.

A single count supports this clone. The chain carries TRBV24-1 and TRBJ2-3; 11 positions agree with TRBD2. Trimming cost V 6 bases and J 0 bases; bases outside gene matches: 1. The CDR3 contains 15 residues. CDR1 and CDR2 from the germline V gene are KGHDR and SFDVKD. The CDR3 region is CATSRLAGSTDTQYF. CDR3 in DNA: TGTGCCACCAGTCGACTAGCGGGAAGCACAGATACGCAGTATTTT.

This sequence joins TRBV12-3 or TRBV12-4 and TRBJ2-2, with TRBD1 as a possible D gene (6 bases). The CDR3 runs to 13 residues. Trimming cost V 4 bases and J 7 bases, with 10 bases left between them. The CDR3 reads CASSSKGVGELFF. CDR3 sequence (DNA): TGTGCCAGCAGTTCTAAGGGGGTCGGGGAGCTGTTTTTT.

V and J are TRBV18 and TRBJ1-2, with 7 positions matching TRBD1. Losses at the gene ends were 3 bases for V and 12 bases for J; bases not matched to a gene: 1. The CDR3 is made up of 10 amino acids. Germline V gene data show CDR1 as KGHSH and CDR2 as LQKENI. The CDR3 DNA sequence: TGTGCCAGCTCACCCCAGGGGGACACCTTC. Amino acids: CASSPQGDTF.

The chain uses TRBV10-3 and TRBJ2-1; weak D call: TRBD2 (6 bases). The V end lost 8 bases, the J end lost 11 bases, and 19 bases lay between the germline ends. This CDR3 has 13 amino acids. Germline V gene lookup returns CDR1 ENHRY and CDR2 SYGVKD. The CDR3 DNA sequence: TGTGCCATCTCCCTGGGACGGGAGAAAAAGCAGTTCTTC. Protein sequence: CAISLGREKKQFF.

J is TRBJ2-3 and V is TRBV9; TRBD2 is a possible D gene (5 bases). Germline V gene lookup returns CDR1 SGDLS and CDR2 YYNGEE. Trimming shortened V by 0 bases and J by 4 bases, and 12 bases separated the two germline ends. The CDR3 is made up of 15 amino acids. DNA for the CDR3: TGTGCCAGCAGCGTAGGGGCTGGGGAGTCAGATACGCAGTATTTT. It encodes CASSVGAGESDTQYF.

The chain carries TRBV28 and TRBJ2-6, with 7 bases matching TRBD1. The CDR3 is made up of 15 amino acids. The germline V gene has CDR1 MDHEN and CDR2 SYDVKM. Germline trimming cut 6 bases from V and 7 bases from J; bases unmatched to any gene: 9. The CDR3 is CASRLGGQKANVLTF. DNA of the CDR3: TGTGCCAGCAGACTAGGGGGCCAGAAAGCCAACGTCCTGACTTTC. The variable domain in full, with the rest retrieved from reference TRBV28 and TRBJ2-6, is DVKVTQSSRYLVKRTGEKVFLECVQDMDHENMFWYRQDPGLGLRLIYFSYDVKMKEKGDIPEGYSVSREKKERFSLILESASTNQTSMYLCASRLGGQKANVLTFGAGSRLTVL.

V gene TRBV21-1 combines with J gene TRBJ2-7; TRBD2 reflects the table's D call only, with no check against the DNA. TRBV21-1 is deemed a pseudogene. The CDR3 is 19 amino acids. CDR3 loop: CASSKRSQSKLEVSYEQYF. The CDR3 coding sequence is TGTGCCAGCAGCAAAAGGTCCCAATCTAAACTAGAAGTCTCCTACGAGCAGTACTTC.

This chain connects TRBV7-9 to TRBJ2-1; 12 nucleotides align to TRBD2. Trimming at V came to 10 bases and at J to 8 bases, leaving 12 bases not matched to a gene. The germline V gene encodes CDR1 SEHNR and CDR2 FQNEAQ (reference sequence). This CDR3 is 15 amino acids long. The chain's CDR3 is CATSTSGSFRDEQFF. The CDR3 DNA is TGTGCCACTTCGACTAGCGGGAGCTTTAGGGATGAGCAGTTCTTC.

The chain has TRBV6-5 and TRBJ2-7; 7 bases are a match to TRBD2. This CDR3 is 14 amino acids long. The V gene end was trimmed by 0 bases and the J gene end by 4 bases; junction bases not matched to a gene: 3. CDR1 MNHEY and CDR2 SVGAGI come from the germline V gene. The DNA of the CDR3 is TGTGCCAGCAGTTACTCGACGCGGGAGTACGAGCAGTACTTC. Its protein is CASSYSTREYEQYF.

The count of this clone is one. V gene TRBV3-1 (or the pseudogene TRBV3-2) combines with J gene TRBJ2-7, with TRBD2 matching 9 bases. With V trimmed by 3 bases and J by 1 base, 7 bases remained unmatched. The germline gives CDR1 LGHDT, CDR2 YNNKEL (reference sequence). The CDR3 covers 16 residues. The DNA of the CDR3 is TGTGCCAGCAGCCACGAAACGACTAGCGGATCCTACGAGCAGTACTTC. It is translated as CASSHETTSGSYEQYF.

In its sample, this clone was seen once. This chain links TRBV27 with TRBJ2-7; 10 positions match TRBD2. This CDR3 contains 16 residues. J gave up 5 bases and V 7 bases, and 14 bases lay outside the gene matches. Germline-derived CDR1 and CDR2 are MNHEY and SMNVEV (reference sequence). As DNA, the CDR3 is TGTGCCAGCACCCCGCTCTCGGGACTAGCGCGGGACGAGCAGTACTTC. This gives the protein CASTPLSGLARDEQYF.

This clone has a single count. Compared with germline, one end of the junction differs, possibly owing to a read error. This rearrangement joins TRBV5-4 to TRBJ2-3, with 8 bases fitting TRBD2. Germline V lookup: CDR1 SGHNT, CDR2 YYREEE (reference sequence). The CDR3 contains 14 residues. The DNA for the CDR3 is TGTGCCAGCCCCGGGGGGGCGAGGACGTTAAAGGAAGGTTTT. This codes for CASPGGARTLKEGF.

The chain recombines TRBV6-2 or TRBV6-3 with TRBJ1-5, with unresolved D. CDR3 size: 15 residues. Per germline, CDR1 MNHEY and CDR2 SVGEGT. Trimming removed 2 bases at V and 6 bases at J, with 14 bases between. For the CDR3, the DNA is TGTGCCAGCAGTTACGTCGGTTCCCCAATTCAGCCCCAGCATTTT. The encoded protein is CASSYVGSPIQPQHF.

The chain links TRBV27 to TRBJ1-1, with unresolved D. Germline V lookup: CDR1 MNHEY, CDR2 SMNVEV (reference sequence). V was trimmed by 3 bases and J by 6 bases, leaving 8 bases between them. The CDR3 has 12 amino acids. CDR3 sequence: CASSFPGAEAFF. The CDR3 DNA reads TGTGCCAGCAGTTTTCCCGGAGCTGAAGCTTTCTTT.

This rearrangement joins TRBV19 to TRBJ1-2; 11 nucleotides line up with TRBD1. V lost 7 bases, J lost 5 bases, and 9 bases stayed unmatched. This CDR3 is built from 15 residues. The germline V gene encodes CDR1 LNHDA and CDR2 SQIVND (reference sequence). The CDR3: CASTSGQGAEYGYTF. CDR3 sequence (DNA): TGTGCCAGTACCAGCGGACAGGGGGCGGAATATGGCTACACCTTC.

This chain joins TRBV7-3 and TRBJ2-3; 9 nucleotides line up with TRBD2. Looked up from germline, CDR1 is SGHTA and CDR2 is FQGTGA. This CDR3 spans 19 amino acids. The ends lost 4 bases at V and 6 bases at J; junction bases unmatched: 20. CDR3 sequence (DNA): TGTGCCAGCAGCTCCTCGGGCTCTTTTGCGGGAGGGCCAAGGGATACGCAGTATTTT. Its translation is CASSSSGSFAGGPRDTQYF.

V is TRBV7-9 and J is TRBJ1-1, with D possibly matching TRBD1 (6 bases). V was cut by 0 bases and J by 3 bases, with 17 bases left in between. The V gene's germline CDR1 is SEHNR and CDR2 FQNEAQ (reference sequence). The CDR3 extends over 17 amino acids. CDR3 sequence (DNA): TGTGCCAGCAGCTTAGCCGCACGTGGTACAGGGTACACTGAAGCTTTCTTT. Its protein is CASSLAARGTGYTEAFF. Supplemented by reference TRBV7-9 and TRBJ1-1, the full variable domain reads DTGVSQNPRHKITKRGQNVTFRCDPISEHNRLYWYRQTLGQGPEFLTYFQNEAQLEKSRLLSDRFSAERPKGSFSTLEIQRTEQGDSAMYLCASSLAARGTGYTEAFFGQGTRLTVV.

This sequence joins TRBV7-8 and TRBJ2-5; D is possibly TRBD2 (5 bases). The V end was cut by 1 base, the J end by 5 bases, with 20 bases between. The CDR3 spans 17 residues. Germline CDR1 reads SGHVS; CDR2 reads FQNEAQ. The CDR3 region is CASSLGIIGSMMETQYF. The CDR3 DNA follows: TGTGCCAGCAGCTTAGGCATTATAGGGAGTATGATGGAGACCCAGTACTTC.

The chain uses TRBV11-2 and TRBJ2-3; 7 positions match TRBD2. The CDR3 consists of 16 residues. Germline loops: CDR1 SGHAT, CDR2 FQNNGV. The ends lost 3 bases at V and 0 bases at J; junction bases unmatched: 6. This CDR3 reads CASSFRLAPSTDTQYF. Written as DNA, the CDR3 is TGTGCCAGCAGCTTCAGACTAGCTCCTAGCACAGATACGCAGTATTTT. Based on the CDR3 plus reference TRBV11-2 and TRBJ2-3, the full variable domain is EAGVAQSPRYKIIEKRQSVAFWCNPISGHATLYWYQQILGQGPKLLIQFQNNGVVDDSQLPKDRFSAERLKGVDSTLKIQPAKLEDSAVYLCASSFRLAPSTDTQYFGPGTRLTVL.

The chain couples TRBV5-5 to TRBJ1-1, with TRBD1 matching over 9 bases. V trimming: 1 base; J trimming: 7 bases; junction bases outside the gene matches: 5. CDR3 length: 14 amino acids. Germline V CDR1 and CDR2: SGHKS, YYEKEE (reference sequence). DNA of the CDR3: TGTGCCAGCAGCTTGACAGGGGGCGGCGTTGAAGCTTTCTTT. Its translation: CASSLTGGGVEAFF.

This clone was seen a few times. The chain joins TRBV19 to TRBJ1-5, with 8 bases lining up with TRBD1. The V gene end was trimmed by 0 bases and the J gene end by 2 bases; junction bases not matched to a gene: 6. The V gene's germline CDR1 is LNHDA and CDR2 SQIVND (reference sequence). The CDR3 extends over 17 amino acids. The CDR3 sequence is CASSIDPGQGGNQPQHF. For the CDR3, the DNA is TGTGCCAGTAGTATAGATCCTGGACAGGGTGGCAATCAGCCCCAGCATTTT.

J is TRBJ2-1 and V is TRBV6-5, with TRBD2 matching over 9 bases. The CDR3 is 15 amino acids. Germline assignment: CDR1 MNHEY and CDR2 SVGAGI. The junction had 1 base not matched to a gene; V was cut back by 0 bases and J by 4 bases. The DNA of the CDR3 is TGTGCCAGCAGTTACTCCGCGGGAGGGTACAATGAGCAGTTCTTC. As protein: CASSYSAGGYNEQFF.

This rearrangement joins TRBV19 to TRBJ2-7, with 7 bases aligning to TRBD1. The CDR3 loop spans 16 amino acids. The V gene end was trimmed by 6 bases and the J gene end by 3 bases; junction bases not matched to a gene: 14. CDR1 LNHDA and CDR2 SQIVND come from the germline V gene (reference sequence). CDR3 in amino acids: CASSPVLRGRNYEQYF. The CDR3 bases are TGTGCCAGTAGCCCTGTTCTGAGGGGGCGGAACTACGAGCAGTACTTC.

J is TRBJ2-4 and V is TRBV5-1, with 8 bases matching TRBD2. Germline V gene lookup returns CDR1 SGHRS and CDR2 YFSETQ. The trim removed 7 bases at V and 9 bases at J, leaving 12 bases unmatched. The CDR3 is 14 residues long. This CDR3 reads CASESGSPGGIQYF. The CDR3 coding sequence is TGCGCCAGCGAAAGCGGGAGCCCCGGGGGCATTCAGTACTTC.

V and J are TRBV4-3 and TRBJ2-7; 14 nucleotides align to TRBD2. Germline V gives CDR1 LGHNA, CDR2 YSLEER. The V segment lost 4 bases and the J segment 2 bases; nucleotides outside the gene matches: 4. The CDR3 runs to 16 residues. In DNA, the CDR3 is TGCGCCAGCAGCCCCGGACTAGCGGGAGGTACCTACGAGCAGTACTTC. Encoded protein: CASSPGLAGGTYEQYF.

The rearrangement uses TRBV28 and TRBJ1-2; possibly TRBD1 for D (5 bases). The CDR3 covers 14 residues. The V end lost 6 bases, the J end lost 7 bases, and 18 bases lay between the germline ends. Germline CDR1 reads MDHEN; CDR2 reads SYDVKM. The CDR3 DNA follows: TGTGCCAGCAGCGACAGAGGAAGGGGCGGTGGCTACACCTTC. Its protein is CASSDRGRGGGYTF.